A single T cell receptor (beta chain) is shown here with its context. The antigen is undetermined. The protocol was immunoSEQ multiplex PCR, while the TCRdb copy is restricted to in-frame clones and leaves out a portion. The sample lists roughly 99,000 clones, approximately 90% occurring once. This sample was taken from a study of T cell responses to AZD1222 COVID-19 vaccine. Germline V gives CDR1 LGHNA, CDR2 YNFKEQ. The CDR3 spans 12 residues. Trimming removed 4 bases at V and 2 bases at J, with 5 bases between. Study-level findings and limits: Among vaccine-associated CD4 TCRs, coverage spanned spike, with dominance at 160-218 and 743-854. Females made up more of the donors, who were largely white British, and clonal diversity may have come out too low.

Second-dose recipients at about 4 or about 12 weeks were treated as one pooled group. Sequencing was performed on peripheral blood, taken 28 days after the second AZD1222 dose. V usage is TRBV4-2 and J usage is TRBJ1-1; weak D call: TRBD1 (5 bases). The receptor was derived from an adult who received the AZD1222 COVID-19 vaccine. The chain's CDR3 is CASSRTNTEAFF. The CDR3 region has the DNA TGTGCCAGCAGCCGGACAAACACTGAAGCTTTCTTT.